A selection of T cell receptor beta chains follows, all from one sample in a study of T cells after yellow fever vaccination. TCRdb recomputed calls from the 5' RACE reads with MiXCR, one row per CDR3 protein. The sample records some 340,000 distinct CDR3 sequences, over 8.5% being singletons. The sample in question was CD4+ T cells sorted from PBMCs, obtained 45 days after the yellow fever booster vaccination. These receptors were taken from a man in his late teens or twenties who received the YFV17D yellow fever vaccine. Each CDR3 is given with its conserved first and last residue. D genes are given only for firm matches. Clone size is not always given. Where it is, it says once, few, many or a class for expanded clones.

. | TRBJ1-2 | TRBV3-1 | . | CASSHSRGYTF | TGTGCCAGCAGCCATTCGCGGGGCTACACCTTC
few | TRBJ1-2 | TRBV5-4 | . | CASSPERDTAGYTF | TGTGCCAGCAGCCCCGAAAGGGACACGGCAGGCTACACCTTC
few | TRBJ1-2 | TRBV29-1 | . | CSAGVQGAANYGYTF | TGCAGCGCGGGAGTCCAAGGTGCGGCTAACTATGGCTACACCTTC
many | TRBJ2-5 | TRBV6-5 | TRBD2 | CASSGSGTQFSQYF | TGTGCCAGCAGTGGTAGCGGGACCCAGTTTTCCCAGTACTTC
many | TRBJ2-5 | TRBV12-3/TRBV12-4 | . | CASSPNSGETQYF | TGTGCCAGCAGCCCCAACTCCGGGGAGACCCAGTACTTC
many | TRBJ2-2 | TRBV6-2/TRBV6-3 | . | CASSQTGELFF | TGTGCCAGCAGTCAAACCGGGGAGCTGTTTTTT
once | TRBJ2-5 | TRBV5-1 | . | CASSLAQTEEETQYF | TGCGCCAGCAGCTTGGCTCAGACAGAGGAAGAGACCCAGTACTTC
few | TRBJ2-5 | TRBV28 | . | CASSTPGGLETQYF | TGTGCCAGCAGTACCCCAGGGGGGTTAGAGACCCAGTACTTC
few | TRBJ2-5 | TRBV24-1 | . | CATSDFSETQYF | TGTGCCACCAGTGATTTCAGCGAGACCCAGTACTTC
few | TRBJ1-2 | TRBV7-2 | TRBD1 | CASRRGGQDYGYTF | TGTGCCAGCAGACGAGGGGGCCAGGACTATGGCTACACCTTC
. | TRBJ2-1 | TRBV2 | TRBD2 | CASSVLLAAGSYNEQFF | TGTGCCAGCAGTGTCCTACTAGCGGCGGGCTCCTACAATGAGCAGTTCTTC
many | TRBJ2-3 | TRBV5-5 | . | CASSRDGSRTDTQYF | TGTGCCAGCAGCCGGGACGGAAGTCGGACAGATACGCAGTATTTT
. | TRBJ2-2 | TRBV7-2 | . | CASSIGSRLTGELFF | TGTGCCAGCAGCATTGGGTCTCGCCTCACCGGGGAGCTGTTTTTT
few | TRBJ1-1 | TRBV6-5 | TRBD1 | CASSTRQGMNTEAFF | TGTGCCAGCAGTACCCGACAGGGGATGAACACTGAAGCTTTCTTT
medium-sized | TRBJ2-3 | TRBV2 | . | CASSERGHADTQYF | TGTGCCAGCAGTGAGAGGGGCCACGCAGATACGCAGTATTTT
few | TRBJ2-2 | TRBV7-6 | . | CASSQAWGNTGELFF | TGTGCCAGCAGCCAAGCCTGGGGGAACACCGGGGAGCTGTTTTTT
. | TRBJ1-5 | TRBV4-2 | . | CASSQVGTNQPQHF | TGTGCCAGCAGCCAAGTGGGGACAAATCAGCCCCAGCATTTT
many | TRBJ2-3 | TRBV4-2 | . | CASSPTLSDTQYF | TGTGCCAGCAGCCCCACCCTTTCGGATACGCAGTATTTT
. | TRBJ1-5 | TRBV27 | . | CASRPGTTSNQPQHF | TGTGCCAGCAGACCCGGGACAACTAGCAATCAGCCCCAGCATTTT
many | TRBJ1-1 | TRBV7-2 | . | CASSLRTDNTEAFF | TGTGCCAGCAGCTTAAGGACAGATAACACTGAAGCTTTCTTT
. | TRBJ2-3 | TRBV6-2/TRBV6-3 | TRBD2 | CASSPQRGLSTDTQYF | TGTGCCAGCAGTCCTCAGCGGGGCCTAAGCACAGATACGCAGTATTTT
few | TRBJ2-5 | TRBV6-6 | TRBD2 | CASSYLGLAGGGETQYF | TGTGCCAGCAGTTACCTGGGACTAGCGGGGGGCGGGGAGACCCAGTACTTC
. | TRBJ1-4 | TRBV18 | . | CASSLRIPTNEKLFF | TGTGCCAGCTCACTCCGTATTCCAACTAATGAAAAACTGTTTTTT
. | TRBJ2-3 | TRBV7-2 | TRBD2 | CASSLTGGVPTDTQYF | TGTGCCAGCAGCTTGACCGGGGGGGTTCCCACAGATACGCAGTATTTT
. | TRBJ1-1 | TRBV28 | . | CASSPMHTEAFF | TGTGCCAGCAGTCCTATGCACACTGAAGCTTTCTTT
. | TRBJ1-1 | TRBV28 | TRBD1 | CASSPWTGGRMNTEAFF | TGTGCCAGCAGTCCCTGGACAGGGGGCAGGATGAACACTGAAGCTTTCTTT
few | TRBJ2-1 | TRBV6-5 | . | CASSNGGGQFF | TGTGCCAGCAGTAACGGAGGGGGTCAGTTCTTC
few | TRBJ1-2 | TRBV12-3/TRBV12-4 | . | CASGGAGAGWYGYTF | TGTGCCAGCGGGGGTGCGGGGGCCGGATGGTATGGCTACACCTTC
. | TRBJ2-1 | TRBV7-3 | TRBD2 | CASSLRGSGGSNEQFF | TGTGCCAGCAGCTTAAGGGGTAGCGGGGGGTCCAATGAGCAGTTCTTC
. | TRBJ1-2 | TRBV5-1 | . | CASSLTGTLMDYGYTF | TGCGCCAGCAGCTTAACCGGGACTCTAATGGACTATGGCTACACCTTC
few | TRBJ2-4 | TRBV5-1 | TRBD2 | CASSSSGLAGIKNIQYF | TGCGCCAGCAGCTCGAGCGGACTAGCGGGGATTAAAAACATTCAGTACTTC
few | TRBJ2-3 | TRBV12-3/TRBV12-4 | . | CASGTTTTDTQYF | TGTGCCAGCGGCACGACTACCACAGATACGCAGTATTTT
. | TRBJ2-2 | TRBV9 | . | CASNLNPGIDGELFF | TGTGCCAGCAACCTAAACCCAGGGATTGACGGGGAGCTGTTTTTT
. | TRBJ1-5 | TRBV9 | . | CVSSVGLTDQPQHF | TGTGTCAGCAGCGTAGGCTTAACTGATCAGCCCCAGCATTTT
few | TRBJ1-1 | TRBV7-9 | . | CASSSGYGAFF | TGTGCCAGCAGCTCTGGGTATGGAGCTTTCTTT
few | TRBJ2-1 | TRBV15 | . | CATSRDRGAGNDEQFF | TGTGCCACCAGCAGAGATCGGGGGGCTGGGAACGATGAGCAGTTCTTC
few | TRBJ2-1 | TRBV7-7 | . | CASSLGSGNYNEQFF | TGTGCCAGCAGCTTAGGTAGCGGAAACTACAATGAGCAGTTCTTC
. | TRBJ1-6 | TRBV4-2 | . | CASREGKDSPLHF | TGTGCCAGCAGAGAGGGGAAGGATTCACCCCTCCACTTT
. | TRBJ2-5 | TRBV4-3 | . | CASSQGSLAGAQETQYF | TGCGCCAGCAGCCAGGGATCACTGGCGGGGGCCCAAGAGACCCAGTACTTC
. | TRBJ1-6 | TRBV14 | TRBD1 | CASSQQGVYSPLHF | TGTGCCAGCAGCCAGCAGGGGGTTTATTCACCCCTCCACTTT
. | TRBJ2-3 | TRBV6-2/TRBV6-3 | . | CASTHTDTQYF | TGTGCCAGCACCCACACAGATACGCAGTATTTT
. | TRBJ2-2 | TRBV3-1 | . | CASSLRGETGELFF | TGTGCCAGCAGCCTAAGAGGGGAGACCGGGGAGCTGTTTTTT